This T cell receptor beta chain came from a study of T cell responses to AZD1222 COVID-19 vaccine. Clones were read by immunoSEQ multiplex PCR, and TCRdb kept only the in-frame ones, dropping some. The repertoire holds around 140,000 clones, 75% to 95% seen once, with 1.1% to 1.5% in the top ten. As to this clone: Antigen unknown.

There are 16 residues in the CDR3. Germline V gene sequence: CDR1 SGHAT, CDR2 FQDESV (reference sequence). V lost 5 bases to trimming and J lost 0 bases; unmatched junction nucleotides: 9. Broader study findings: A rise in Spike-specific TCR breadth and depth followed two AZD1222 doses. Only 5 or 6 people who got AZD1222 tested seropositive at baseline.

Sequences were derived from peripheral blood, sampled on day 0 of AZD1222 vaccination. V and J are TRBV11-1 and TRBJ1-2, with 7 nucleotides matching TRBD1. The sequence was obtained from an adult in good health. CDR3 DNA: TGTGCCAGCAGCCGGTTCCGGGACAGCGCTAACTATGGCTACACCTTC. The encoded protein is CASSRFRDSANYGYTF.